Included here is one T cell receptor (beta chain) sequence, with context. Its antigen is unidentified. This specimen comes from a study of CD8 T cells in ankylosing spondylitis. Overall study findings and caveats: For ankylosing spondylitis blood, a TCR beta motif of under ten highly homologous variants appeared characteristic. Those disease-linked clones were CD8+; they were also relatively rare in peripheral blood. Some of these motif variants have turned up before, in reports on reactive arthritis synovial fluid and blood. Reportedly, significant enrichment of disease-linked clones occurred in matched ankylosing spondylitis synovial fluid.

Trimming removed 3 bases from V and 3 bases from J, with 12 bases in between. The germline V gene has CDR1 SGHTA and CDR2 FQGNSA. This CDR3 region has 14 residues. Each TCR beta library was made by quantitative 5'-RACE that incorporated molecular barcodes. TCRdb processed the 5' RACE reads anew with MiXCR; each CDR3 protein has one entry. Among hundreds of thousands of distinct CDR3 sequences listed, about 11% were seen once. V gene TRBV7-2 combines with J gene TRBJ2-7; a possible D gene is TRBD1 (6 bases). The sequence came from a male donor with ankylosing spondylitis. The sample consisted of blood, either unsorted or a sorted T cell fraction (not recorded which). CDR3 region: CASSFRGGDYEQYF. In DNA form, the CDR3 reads TGTGCCAGCAGCTTCAGAGGGGGTGACTACGAGCAGTACTTC.